These 16 T cell receptor beta chains were sequenced from one sample in a study of blood T cell repertoires in COVID-19 (TCRdb year 2020). The library came from the immunoSEQ multiplex PCR assay. As stored in TCRdb, this immuneACCESS dataset retains in-frame rearrangements with V and J assigned. A fraction of the clones does not appear; measured against another copy, unresolved V genes explain less than half of the discrepancy, and the remainder lacks a known reason. This sample holds about 24,000 clones; 80% to 90% were observed only once. 7.5% to 10% of the sample lies in the top ten. Sequences were obtained from peripheral blood. The receptor set was obtained from a man between 65 and 85 years old with acute or convalescent COVID-19.

This clone was counted a single time. The rearrangement links TRBV6-5 to TRBJ2-7; 7 nucleotides agree with TRBD2. Germline V gives CDR1 MNHEY, CDR2 SVGAGI. Trimming removed 7 bases from V and 0 bases from J; junction bases left unmatched: 9. This CDR3 has 15 residues. CDR3 in DNA: TGTGCCAGCACTCCCGGGGCTAGCGGCTCCTACGAGCAGTACTTC. Amino acid sequence: CASTPGASGSYEQYF.

The chain uses TRBV2 and TRBJ1-3; 8 nucleotides line up with TRBD1. Germline V CDR1 and CDR2: SNHLY, FYNNEI. Losses at the gene ends were 6 bases for V and 7 bases for J; bases not matched to a gene: 2. The length of the CDR3 is 12 residues. The CDR3 nucleotides are TGTGCCAGCAGCAGACAGGGGAACACCATATATTTT. Its protein is CASSRQGNTIYF.

This chain connects TRBV4-2 to TRBJ2-4; D is perhaps TRBD2 (6 bases). Germline-derived CDR1 and CDR2 are LGHNA and YNFKEQ. The CDR3 runs to 16 residues. Trimming cost V 3 bases and J 2 bases, with 14 bases left between them. The CDR3 region has the DNA TGTGCCAGCAGCCACCTCGCGGGGCCGACCAAAAACATTCAGTACTTC. It specifies CASSHLAGPTKNIQYF.

The genes are TRBV5-6 and TRBJ1-2, with D possibly TRBD1 on 5 matching bases. CDR3 size: 14 residues. Between the trimmed V and J ends, which lost 4 bases and 8 bases, there was a span of 18 bases. Germline CDR1 is SGHDT and CDR2 is YYEEEE. The CDR3 coding sequence is TGTGCCAGCAGCCCCCGGCGGGGGGGTCTAGGCTACACCTTC. This translates into CASSPRRGGLGYTF.

The chain has TRBV5-1 and TRBJ1-5; D call uncertain. The CDR3 length is 13 residues. Trimming left V 4 bases short and J 5 bases short, with 10 bases between. Germline CDR1 reads SGHRS; CDR2 reads YFSETQ. The CDR3 is CASSVDGDQPQHF. DNA for the CDR3: TGCGCCAGCAGCGTAGACGGAGATCAGCCCCAGCATTTT.

The chain couples TRBV29-1 to TRBJ2-1, with 8 bases identical to TRBD2. The CDR3 has 14 amino acids. Germline CDR1 SQVTM, CDR2 ANQGSEA. V was clipped by 6 bases and J by 0 bases; unmatched bases: 4. The CDR3 bases are TGCAGCGTCGAAACTAGCGGCTCCTACAATGAGCAGTTCTTC. As protein: CSVETSGSYNEQFF.

The chain employs TRBV28 and TRBJ1-6, with 11 nucleotides matching TRBD1. Looked up from germline, CDR1 is MDHEN and CDR2 is SYDVKM. This CDR3 is 15 amino acids long. With V trimmed by 7 bases and J by 10 bases, 9 bases remained unmatched. Written as DNA, the CDR3 is TGTGCCAGCACCGTACCGGGACAGGGGGGCTCACCCCTCCACTTT. This codes for CASTVPGQGGSPLHF.

CDR3 nucleotides: TGTGCCATCAGACCCATGGAGACGTATAATTCACCCCTCCACTTT. Translation: CAIRPMETYNSPLHF. The genes are TRBV10-3 and TRBJ1-6; unclear D gene. The CDR3 runs 15 residues. Germline assignment: CDR1 ENHRY and CDR2 SYGVKD. Trimming removed 6 bases from V and 4 bases from J, with 13 bases in between.

The CDR3 loop is CASSLVNRVSEQYF. CDR3 in DNA: TGTGCCAGCAGCTTGGTAAACAGGGTCTCCGAGCAGTACTTC. V and J are TRBV5-5 and TRBJ2-7; a weak D match, TRBD1 (6 bases). CDR1 and CDR2 from the germline V gene are SGHKS and YYEKEE (reference sequence). The CDR3 contains 14 residues. V gave up 0 bases and J gave up 6 bases, with 13 bases separating them. The whole variable domain, filled in from reference TRBV5-5 and TRBJ2-7, reads DAGVTQSPTHLIKTRGQQVTLRCSPISGHKSVSWYQQVLGQGPQFIFQYYEKEERGRGNFPDRFSARQFPNYSSELNVNALLLGDSALYLCASSLVNRVSEQYFGPGTRLTVT.

The genes are TRBV12-3 or TRBV12-4 and TRBJ1-1; D gene uncertain. Between the trimmed V and J ends, which lost 2 bases and 5 bases, there was a span of 9 bases. This CDR3 has 13 residues. The CDR3 bases are TGTGCCAGCAGTTTAATTCGAGGGACTGAAGCTTTCTTT. Amino acids: CASSLIRGTEAFF.

In regard to this clone: Its ends do not fully match the called genes, so a read error is possible. The rearrangement uses TRBV6-4 and TRBJ2-3; D perhaps matches TRBD1 (5 bases). This CDR3 contains 13 residues. CDR1 and CDR2 from the germline V gene are MRHNA and SNTAGT. CDR3 residues: CASSEQGTNTQYF. The CDR3, as DNA: TGTGCCAGCAGTGAGCAGGGCACAAATACGCAGTATTTT.

The gene calls are TRBV7-2 and TRBJ2-7; TRBD1 agrees at 8 bases. Germline assignment: CDR1 SGHTA and CDR2 FQGNSA. CDR3 size: 15 residues. V lost 5 bases to trimming and J lost 3 bases; unmatched junction nucleotides: 9. The CDR3 coding sequence is TGTGCCAGCAGCAACAGGCCACAGGGGGTCTACGAGCAGTACTTC. It specifies CASSNRPQGVYEQYF.

The V call is TRBV29-1, the J call TRBJ1-1; 7 bases agree with TRBD1. Germline values: CDR1 SQVTM, CDR2 ANQGSEA. V lost 7 bases to trimming and J lost 0 bases; unmatched junction nucleotides: 5. CDR3 length: 13 amino acids. CDR3 coding DNA: TGCAGCGCCGCGGGACAGTTGAACACTGAAGCTTTCTTT. Its translation is CSAAGQLNTEAFF.

The chain combines TRBV27 with TRBJ2-7; no clear D gene. Trimming pared 5 bases from V and 7 bases from J, leaving 12 bases between. Germline CDR1 is MNHEY and CDR2 is SMNVEV (reference sequence). The CDR3 is made up of 12 amino acids. The DNA of the CDR3 is TGTGCCAGCAGTCCCCGTAGTATGGAGCAGTACTTC. This translates into CASSPRSMEQYF.

A few counts support this clone. The chain combines TRBV9 with TRBJ1-2; 9 bases map to TRBD1. Unmatched junction bases numbered 6, after V lost 3 bases and J lost 3 bases. Looked up from germline, CDR1 is SGDLS and CDR2 is YYNGEE. The CDR3 runs to 15 residues. The CDR3 sequence: CASSEWTGDDYGYTF. The CDR3 region has the DNA TGTGCCAGCAGCGAGTGGACAGGGGACGACTATGGCTACACCTTC.

V is TRBV29-1 and J is TRBJ2-4; 8 positions agree with TRBD1. The CDR3 length is 13 residues. CDR1 is SQVTM and CDR2 is ANQGSEA in the germline V gene. The V segment lost 4 bases and the J segment 8 bases; nucleotides outside the gene matches: 7. The CDR3 DNA reads as TGCAGCGTTGCCCCGGACAGGGAGGACATTCAGTACTTC. Amino acid sequence: CSVAPDREDIQYF.